This T cell receptor (beta chain) was recovered during a study of Graves' ophthalmopathy and Graves' hyperthyroidism. TCR beta CDR3 regions were amplified from RNA transcripts. RT-PCR in the first round used HTBI primers; a second-round multiplex PCR followed. TCRdb reanalysed the multiplex PCR reads using MiXCR and keeps one entry per CDR3 protein. The table lists around 340,000 distinct CDR3 sequences, roughly a sixth of them singletons. This CDR3 region has 18 residues. Germline values: CDR1 MDHEN, CDR2 SYDVKM. With a duration under 3 months, ophthalmopathy in the donors showed moderate-to-severe activity, CAS ≥3 and NOSPECS ≥4. This clonotype has at least ten counts.

The sequenced sample consisted of peripheral blood. The gene calls are TRBV28 and TRBJ2-7; TRBD1 or TRBD2 may be the D gene (5 bases each). This sequence originates from an adult man with Graves' ophthalmopathy. The CDR3 nucleotides are TGTGCTCAACCTGAACCCGGGACGACCGGCGGGCCCTCCTACGAGCAGTACTTC. Amino acids: CAQPEPGTTGGPSYEQYF.